The 25 T cell receptor beta chains in this list originate from one sample, sequenced in a study of PD-L1 blockade in urothelial cancer. This table comes from immunoSEQ multiplex PCR, and its TCRdb copy is limited to in-frame clones, with some not included. Found here are tens of thousands of clones, approximately 80% of them singletons; the top ten hold 4% to 5%. Source: PBMCs, taken around atezolizumab (anti-PD-L1) treatment. Every receptor here comes from a man between 65 and 80 years old with urothelial cancer.

The chain recombines TRBV5-1 with TRBJ2-1; 15 bases line up with TRBD2. CDR1 SGHRS and CDR2 YFSETQ come from the germline V gene. Trimming removed 7 bases from V and 4 bases from J; junction bases left unmatched: 0. This CDR3 comprises 14 residues. CDR3: CASGLAGGYNEQFF. DNA for the CDR3: TGCGCCAGCGGACTAGCGGGAGGGTACAATGAGCAGTTCTTC.

The rearrangement links TRBV30 to TRBJ1-1; D perhaps matches TRBD1 (6 bases). V was trimmed by 2 bases and J by 11 bases, leaving 12 bases between them. CDR3 length: 11 residues. Germline CDR1 GTSNPN, CDR2 SVGIG (reference sequence). The CDR3 region is CAWSTGTNAFF. The CDR3 DNA reads TGTGCCTGGAGTACAGGGACCAACGCTTTCTTT. The whole variable domain, filled in from reference TRBV30 and TRBJ1-1, reads SQTIHQWPATLVQPVGSPLSLECTVEGTSNPNLYWYRQAAGRGLQLLFYSVGIGQISSEVPQNLSASRPQDRQFILSSKKLLLSDSGFYLCAWSTGTNAFFGQGTRLTVV.

In its sample, this clone was seen once. The V and J genes are TRBV28 and TRBJ2-2, with a tentative D call TRBD2 (5 bases). This CDR3 spans 14 amino acids. V lost 2 bases and J lost 5, with 9 bases in between. Germline lookup yields CDR1 MDHEN and CDR2 SYDVKM. CDR3: CASSLRRVTGELFF. Written as DNA, the CDR3 is TGTGCCAGCAGTTTAAGGCGGGTAACCGGGGAGCTGTTTTTT.

V usage is TRBV2 and J usage is TRBJ1-1, with D possibly being TRBD1 (6 bases). This CDR3 region has 14 residues. Trimming took 3 bases from V and 1 from J, leaving 9 bases between them. Per germline, CDR1 SNHLY and CDR2 FYNNEI. The CDR3 coding sequence is TGTGCCAGCAGTGACCGGACAGAGAACACTGAAGCTTTCTTT. Amino acids: CASSDRTENTEAFF.

The chain is built from TRBV7-9 and TRBJ1-4; tentatively, D is TRBD1 (6 bases). The V gene's germline CDR1 is SEHNR and CDR2 FQNEAQ (reference sequence). This CDR3 is built from 14 residues. V lost 4 bases to trimming and J lost 8 bases, with 14 bases between them. CDR3 nucleotides: TGTGCCAGCAGCTGGAAGGGGGACGGGGAAAAACTGTTTTTT. Amino acid sequence: CASSWKGDGEKLFF.

The chain recombines TRBV28 with TRBJ1-2; D is uncertain. The CDR3 contains 12 residues. Germline V gene data show CDR1 as MDHEN and CDR2 as SYDVKM. V lost 2 bases to trimming and J lost 4 bases, with 5 bases between them. For the CDR3, the DNA is TGTGCCAGCAGTTTAAGGAGCTATGGCTACACCTTC. Protein product: CASSLRSYGYTF.

This chain uses TRBV27 with TRBJ1-5; D possibly corresponds to TRBD1 (6 bases). Per germline, CDR1 MNHEY and CDR2 SMNVEV (reference sequence). The CDR3 runs 15 residues. V lost 10 bases and J 5 bases, leaving 21 bases between the germline ends. In DNA form, the CDR3 reads TGTGCCACCCGCTCTAACTCTGGACAGTATCAGCCCCAGCATTTT. Encoded protein: CATRSNSGQYQPQHF.

The J gene is TRBJ2-7, the V gene TRBV29-1; 7 bases are shared with TRBD1. The CDR3 contains 15 residues. Germline lookup yields CDR1 SQVTM and CDR2 ANQGSEA. CDR3 nucleotide sequence: TGCAGACCGAGGGGTGGACAGGTCGTAGCCTACGAGCAGTACTTC. Protein product: CRPRGGQVVAYEQYF.

The rearrangement links TRBV11-2 to TRBJ2-2, with D unresolved. CDR1 SGHAT and CDR2 FQNNGV come from the germline V gene. V lost 5 bases to trimming and J lost 2 bases, with 12 bases between them. The CDR3 runs to 15 residues. CDR3: CASSLLRQNTGELFF. CDR3 sequence (DNA): TGTGCCAGCAGCCTCCTGCGACAAAACACCGGGGAGCTGTTTTTT.

This clone was seen a handful of times. J is TRBJ1-1 and V is TRBV7-9; 7 bases fit TRBD1. V dropped 4 bases and J dropped 5; count of bases not matched to a gene: 4. CDR1 and CDR2 from the germline V gene are SEHNR and FQNEAQ (reference sequence). The CDR3 extends over 13 amino acids. The CDR3 is CASSSSGGTEAFF. The DNA for the CDR3 is TGTGCCAGCAGCTCGTCAGGGGGAACTGAAGCTTTCTTT.

This sequence joins TRBV18 and TRBJ1-1; D possibly corresponds to TRBD1 (6 bases). Trimming cost V 6 bases and J 1 base, with 12 bases left between them. The length of the CDR3 is 14 residues. The V gene's germline CDR1 is KGHSH and CDR2 LQKENI. CDR3: CASSLRQENTEAFF. CDR3 nucleotide sequence: TGTGCCAGCTCCCTGAGACAGGAGAACACTGAAGCTTTCTTT.

This clone was counted only a few times. V and J are TRBV30 and TRBJ1-1; D unresolved. Germline lookup yields CDR1 GTSNPN and CDR2 SVGIG (reference sequence). With 0 bases removed from V and 1 base from J, the gap between germline ends came to 6 bases. This CDR3 is built from 13 residues. CDR3 DNA sequence: TGTGCCTGGAGTGTAGTACAGAACACTGAAGCTTTCTTT. Amino acids: CAWSVVQNTEAFF.

This clone was seen more than once but under ten times. This chain joins TRBV2 and TRBJ1-4; possible D gene TRBD1, 6 bases. Trimming took 8 bases from V and 7 from J, leaving 14 bases between them. Per germline, CDR1 SNHLY and CDR2 FYNNEI. The CDR3 extends over 13 amino acids. The CDR3 loop is CASCRGRGEKLFF. The CDR3 DNA reads TGTGCCAGCTGCAGGGGTCGGGGTGAAAAACTGTTTTTT.

This clone was seen just once. The CDR3 DNA follows: TGTGCCAGCAGTGGCCTTAGGGGGGGTGAAGCTTTCTTT. It codes for CASSGLRGGEAFF. The rearrangement uses TRBV9 and TRBJ1-1, with TRBD1 as a possible D gene (6 bases). The CDR3 runs 13 residues. Germline CDR1 reads SGDLS; CDR2 reads YYNGEE. V shed 5 bases and J shed 7 bases, with 15 bases lying between them.

This clone was seen a few times. The chain links TRBV2 to TRBJ1-2; the D gene is possibly TRBD1 (5 bases). The CDR3 spans 13 residues. V lost 1 base to trimming and J lost 4 bases, with 7 bases between them. Germline-derived CDR1 and CDR2 are SNHLY and FYNNEI. CDR3 bases: TGTGCCAGCAGTGAAGGACAGCCCTATGGCTACACCTTC. This encodes CASSEGQPYGYTF.

This clone was seen only once. V usage is TRBV7-9 and J usage is TRBJ1-2; 8 nucleotides match TRBD1. CDR1 is SEHNR, CDR2 FQNEAQ, per germline (reference sequence). CDR3 size: 15 residues. V was clipped by 5 bases and J by 7 bases; unmatched bases: 12. CDR3 DNA: TGTGCCAGCAGCACCAGCCGGACAGGGAGCAGTGGCTACACCTTC. Translation: CASSTSRTGSSGYTF.

This chain joins TRBV6-1 and TRBJ2-1; TRBD2 aligns across 13 bases. J lost 8 bases, V lost 1 base, and 8 bases had no gene match. The CDR3 is 17 amino acids. Germline CDR1 reads MNHNS; CDR2 reads SASEGT. In nucleotides, the CDR3 is TGTGCCAGCAGTGAAGGTTGGACTAGCGGGAGCGGCGATGAGCAGTTCTTC. It encodes CASSEGWTSGSGDEQFF.

The V and J genes are TRBV15 and TRBJ2-5, with 11 nucleotides matching TRBD2. The CDR3 has 16 residues. Germline lookup yields CDR1 LNHNV and CDR2 YYDKDF (reference sequence). Losses at the gene ends were 3 bases for V and 1 base for J; bases not matched to a gene: 4. CDR3 sequence: CATSRRLAGSQETQYF. CDR3 coding DNA: TGTGCCACCAGCAGGAGACTAGCGGGAAGCCAAGAGACCCAGTACTTC.

This clone was observed a handful of times. The CDR3 DNA sequence: TGCAGCGTTGAAGATTGGGACAACAATGAGCAGTTCTTC. Residues: CSVEDWDNNEQFF. The V call is TRBV29-1, the J call TRBJ2-1; D might be TRBD1 (6 bases). CDR1 and CDR2 (germline): SQVTM, ANQGSEA. Between the trimmed V and J ends, which lost 0 bases and 5 bases, there was a span of 8 bases. CDR3 size: 13 residues.

The chain uses TRBV19 and TRBJ2-2; TRBD1 agrees at 8 bases. The V segment lost 5 bases and the J segment 5 bases; nucleotides outside the gene matches: 7. The CDR3 runs to 15 residues. Germline CDR1 and CDR2: LNHDA and SQIVND (reference sequence). DNA for the CDR3: TGTGCCAGTAGTGGAACAGGGGGATCAACCGGGGAGCTGTTTTTT. Its protein is CASSGTGGSTGELFF.

The rearrangement links TRBV18 to TRBJ2-3, with TRBD2 matching over 10 bases. Germline-derived CDR1 and CDR2 are KGHSH and LQKENI. Trimming removed 0 bases from V and 2 bases from J; junction bases left unmatched: 5. The CDR3 consists of 17 residues. CDR3 residues: CASSPPLLAGDTDTQYF. In nucleotides, the CDR3 is TGTGCCAGCTCACCACCACTGCTAGCGGGGGACACAGATACGCAGTATTTT.

This clone turned up a few times. J is TRBJ2-4 and V is TRBV1; TRBD2, the table's D call, lacks a check against the DNA. TRBV1 has pseudogene status. The CDR3 is 21 amino acids. CDR3 in DNA: TGCACCAGCAGCCACGGAACCGGGACTAGTCGTTTATATTCAGCCAAAAACATTCAGTACTTC. Its translation: CTSSHGTGTSRLYSAKNIQYF.

The J gene is TRBJ1-1, the V gene TRBV10-2, with 10 bases lining up with TRBD1. The CDR3 consists of 18 residues. The V gene end was trimmed by 1 base and the J gene end by 1 base; junction bases not matched to a gene: 9. The germline gives CDR1 WSHSY, CDR2 SAAADI. CDR3 residues: CASSEYPGQGKENTEAFF. CDR3 in DNA: TGCGCCAGCAGTGAGTACCCGGGACAGGGGAAGGAGAACACTGAAGCTTTCTTT.

This rearrangement joins TRBV5-1 to TRBJ2-7; 11 bases are a match to TRBD2. This CDR3 has 17 residues. The trim removed 4 bases at V and 2 bases at J, leaving 11 bases unmatched. The germline CDR1 and CDR2 sequences are SGHRS and YFSETQ. The CDR3: CASSLRLGTSGAYEQYF. CDR3 DNA sequence: TGCGCCAGCAGCCTACGTCTTGGGACTAGCGGAGCCTACGAGCAGTACTTC.

This sequence joins TRBV30 and TRBJ2-3; D is perhaps TRBD2 (6 bases). Looked up from germline, CDR1 is GTSNPN and CDR2 is SVGIG (reference sequence). The CDR3 consists of 14 residues. Trimming took off 3 bases at V and 0 bases at J, with 10 bases between the two ends. The CDR3 sequence is CAWSLSGSTDTQYF. The DNA of the CDR3 is TGTGCCTGGAGCCTCAGCGGGAGCACAGATACGCAGTATTTT.